The rows below give T cell receptor beta chains drawn from one sample of a study of T cells in Graves' hyperthyroidism and ophthalmopathy. Each CDR3 protein gets one entry after TCRdb re-called the multiplex PCR reads with MiXCR. Of 300,000 to 500,000 distinct CDR3 sequences in the sample, about 16% were seen once. Sequencing was done on a sample of blood. These receptors all stem from a woman aged 30 to 39 with Graves' hyperthyroidism. CDR3s leave out the opening cysteine and the closing phenylalanine or tryptophan. Fields, in order: V gene, J gene, CDR3 length, CDR3 protein.

>TRBV7-2|TRBJ2-5|13
ASSEDRGAPETQY
>TRBV2|TRBJ1-5|11
ASSDVSNQPQH
>TRBV10-3|TRBJ2-4|14
AISETADLAKNIQY
>TRBV15|TRBJ2-6|13
ATSIPSSGANVLT
>TRBV20-1|TRBJ1-1|10
SALRTQTEAF
>TRBV6-5|TRBJ2-2|14
ASSYSTYTDTGELF
>TRBV4-1|TRBJ2-2|14
ASSQDGGGNTGELF
>TRBV5-1|TRBJ1-2|13
ASSFSSPAAYGYT
>TRBV28|TRBJ2-5|16
ASSFRLTWGSPQETQY
>TRBV24-1|TRBJ2-1|14
ATSPAGLSSYNEQF
>TRBV27|TRBJ2-1|13
ASSQKTSAGDEQF
>TRBV20-1|TRBJ2-5|12
SARFTGGRETQY